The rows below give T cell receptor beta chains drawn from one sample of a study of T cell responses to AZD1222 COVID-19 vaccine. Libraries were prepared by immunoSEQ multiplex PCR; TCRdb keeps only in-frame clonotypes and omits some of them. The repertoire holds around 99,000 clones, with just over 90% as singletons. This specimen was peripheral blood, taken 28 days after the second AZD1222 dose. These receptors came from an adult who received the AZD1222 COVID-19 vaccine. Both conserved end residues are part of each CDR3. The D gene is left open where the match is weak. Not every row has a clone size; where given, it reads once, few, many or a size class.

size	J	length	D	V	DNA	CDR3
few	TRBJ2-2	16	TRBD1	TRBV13	TGTGCCAGCAGCCCACGGGACAGATCGAACACCGGGGAGCTGTTTTTT	CASSPRDRSNTGELFF
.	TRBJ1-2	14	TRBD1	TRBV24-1	TGTGCCACCAGTGAAACAGGGGACGCCTATGGCTACACCTTC	CATSETGDAYGYTF
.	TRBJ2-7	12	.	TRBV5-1	TGCGCCAGCAGCTTGGTGGGCGATAAGGGGAGCTTC	CASSLVGDKGSF
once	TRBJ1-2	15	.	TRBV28	TGTGCCAGCAGTCCTGGGACGGCGCAACCCTATGGCTACACCTTC	CASSPGTAQPYGYTF
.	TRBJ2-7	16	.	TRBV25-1	TGTGCCAGCAGTGCAACGGGACGGATCCTCACGTACGAGCAGTACTTC	CASSATGRILTYEQYF
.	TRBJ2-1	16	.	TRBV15	TGTGCCACCAGCAGAGATCATCCTAGCCGGGGCAATGAGCAGTTCTTC	CATSRDHPSRGNEQFF
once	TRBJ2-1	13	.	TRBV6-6	TGTGCCAGCAAAATCCCGGGGTACAATGAGCAGTTCTTC	CASKIPGYNEQFF
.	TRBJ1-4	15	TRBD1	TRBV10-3	TGTGCCATCAGCCTACAGGGGGGGTTTAATGAAAAACTGTTTTTT	CAISLQGGFNEKLFF
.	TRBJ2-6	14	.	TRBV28	TGTGCCACCCCCAGCGCCTCTGGGGCCAACGTCCTGACTTTC	CATPSASGANVLTF
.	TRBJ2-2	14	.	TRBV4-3	TGCGCCAGCAGCTATTGGGCTAACACCGGGGAGCTGTTTTTT	CASSYWANTGELFF
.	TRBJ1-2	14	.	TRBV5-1	TGCGCCAGCAGCTCCTCCGGGACTATCTATGGCTACACCTTC	CASSSSGTIYGYTF
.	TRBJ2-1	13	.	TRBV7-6	TGTGCCAGCAGCCCAGGGACTTACAATGAGCAGTTCTTC	CASSPGTYNEQFF
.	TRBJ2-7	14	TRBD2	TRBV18	TGTGCCAGCTCCTCGGGACTACAATCCTACGAGCAGTACTTC	CASSSGLQSYEQYF
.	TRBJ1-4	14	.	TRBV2	TGTGCCAGCACTGCCGGGACGGCGAATGAAAAACTGTTTTTT	CASTAGTANEKLFF
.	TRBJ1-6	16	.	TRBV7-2	TGTGCCAGCAGCCCCAGGCCGGGACGGCTTAATTCACCCCTCCACTTT	CASSPRPGRLNSPLHF
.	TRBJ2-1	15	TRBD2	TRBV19	TGTGCCAGTAGTGCCCTAGCGGGAGGAGGGGATGAGCAGTTCTTC	CASSALAGGGDEQFF
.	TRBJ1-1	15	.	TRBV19	TGTGCCAGTAGTGCCGCAGGGACATCTAACACTGAAGCTTTCTTT	CASSAAGTSNTEAFF
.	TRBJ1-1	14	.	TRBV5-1	TGCGCCAGCAGCTTGATCGCCCAGAACACTGAAGCTTTCTTT	CASSLIAQNTEAFF